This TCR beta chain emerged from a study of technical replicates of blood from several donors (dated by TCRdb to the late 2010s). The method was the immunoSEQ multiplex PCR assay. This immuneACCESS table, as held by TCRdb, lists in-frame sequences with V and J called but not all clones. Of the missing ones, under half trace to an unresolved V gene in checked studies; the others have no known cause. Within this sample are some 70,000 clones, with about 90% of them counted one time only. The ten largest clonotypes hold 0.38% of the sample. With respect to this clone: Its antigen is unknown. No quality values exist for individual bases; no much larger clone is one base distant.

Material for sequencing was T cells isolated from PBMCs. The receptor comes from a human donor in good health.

The DNA sequence follows: TGTGCCAGCAGCCTTTTAGCGGGATCAAATGAGCAGTTCTTC. Translation gives CASSLLAGSNEQFF. The chain was built from TRBV4-2 and TRBJ2-1, with TRBD2 identical over 8 junction bases. The germline V gene sets CDR1 to LGHNA and CDR2 to YNFKEQ. The CDR3 contains 14 residues, cysteine and phenylalanine counted. CDR3 DNA is the only sequence kept; it has 42 bases, read in frame from the first base. V loses 4 bases at its end and J loses 7 bases; junction bases beyond the gene matches: 6.